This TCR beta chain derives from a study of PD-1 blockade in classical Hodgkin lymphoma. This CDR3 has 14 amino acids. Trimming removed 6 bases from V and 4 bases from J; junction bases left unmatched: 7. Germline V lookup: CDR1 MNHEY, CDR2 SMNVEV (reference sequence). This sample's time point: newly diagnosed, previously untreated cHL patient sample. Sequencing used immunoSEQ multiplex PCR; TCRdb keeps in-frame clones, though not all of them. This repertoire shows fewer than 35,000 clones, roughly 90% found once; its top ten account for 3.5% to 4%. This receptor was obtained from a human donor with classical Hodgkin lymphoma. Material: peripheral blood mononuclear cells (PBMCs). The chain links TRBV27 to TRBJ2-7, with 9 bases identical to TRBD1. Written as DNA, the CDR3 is TGTGCCAGCAGCCGGGACAGGGTGATGTACGAGCAGTACTTC. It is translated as CASSRDRVMYEQYF.